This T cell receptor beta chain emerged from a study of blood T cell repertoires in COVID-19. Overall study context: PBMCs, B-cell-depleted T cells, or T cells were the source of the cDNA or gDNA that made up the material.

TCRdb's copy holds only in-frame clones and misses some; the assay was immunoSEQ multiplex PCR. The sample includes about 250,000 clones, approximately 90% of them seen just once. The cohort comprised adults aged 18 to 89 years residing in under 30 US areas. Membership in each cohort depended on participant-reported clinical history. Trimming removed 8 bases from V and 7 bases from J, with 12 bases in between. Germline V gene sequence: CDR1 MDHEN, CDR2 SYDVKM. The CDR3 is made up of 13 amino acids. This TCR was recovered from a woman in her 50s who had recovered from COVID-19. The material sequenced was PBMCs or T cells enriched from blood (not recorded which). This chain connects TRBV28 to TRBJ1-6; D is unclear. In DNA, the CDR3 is TGTGCCAGCGGAACAGCAATAAATTCACCCCTCCACTTT. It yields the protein CASGTAINSPLHF.